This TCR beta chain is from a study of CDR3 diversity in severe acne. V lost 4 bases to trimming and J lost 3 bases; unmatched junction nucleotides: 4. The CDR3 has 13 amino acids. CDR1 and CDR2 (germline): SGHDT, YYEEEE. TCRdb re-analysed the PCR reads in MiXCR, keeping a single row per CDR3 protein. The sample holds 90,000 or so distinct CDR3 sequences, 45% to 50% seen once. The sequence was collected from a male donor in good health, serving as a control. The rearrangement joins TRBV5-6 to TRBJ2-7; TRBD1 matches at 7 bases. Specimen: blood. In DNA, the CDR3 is TGTGCCAGCAGCATCGACAGGGACTACGAGCAGTACTTC. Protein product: CASSIDRDYEQYF.